What follows are 2 T cell receptor beta chains derived from one specimen sequenced in a study of shared clonotypes between healthy human individuals (dated by TCRdb to about 2020). The library came from the immunoSEQ multiplex PCR assay. TCRdb's version of the immuneACCESS table is confined to in-frame rearrangements and falls short of the full clone set. An unresolved V gene accounts for under half of the shortfall where checked; the remainder is of unknown origin. Across this sample there are more than 500,000 clones, with roughly 95% seen only once. The ten largest clones add up to around 0.067% of the sample. Sequencing was performed on naive CD4+ T cells sorted from blood. The cell subset or site label corresponds to: CD45RA+ positively selected. These receptors were obtained from a woman in her twenties or thirties in good health.

This chain connects TRBV6-1 to TRBJ2-1, with TRBD2 identical over 7 bases. Per the germline V gene, CDR1 is MNHNS and CDR2 is SASEGT. The CDR3 totals 15 residues. The J segment lost 2 bases and the V segment lost 1 base, leaving 2 bases of the junction unmatched. The CDR3 bases are TGTGCCAGCAGTGAAGAAGCGGGACCCTACAATGAGCAGTTCTTC. Translating it yields CASSEEAGPYNEQFF.

The chain is built from TRBV7-9 and TRBJ2-5; D is possibly TRBD1 (7 bases). The better agreement between TRBJ2-7 and the DNA end casts doubt on the J call. The CDR3 runs to 16 residues. The germline CDR1 and CDR2 sequences are SEHNR and FQNEAQ (reference sequence). CDR3 DNA: TGTGCCAGCAGTCACCGTCGGTCAGGGGGGATGAGCGAGCAGTACTTC. Protein sequence: CASSHRRSGGMSEQYF.